The present T cell receptor (beta chain) was sequenced within a study of blood T cell repertoires in COVID-19. For the study at large: COVID-19 samples collected from the United States, Italy and Spain covered acute and convalescent phases. PBMCs, B-cell-depleted T cells, or T cells were the source of the cDNA or gDNA that made up the material.

Per the original methods: Estimation of nucleated cell counts relied on the amplification of reference gene primers. Libraries were prepared by immunoSEQ multiplex PCR; TCRdb keeps only in-frame clonotypes and omits some of them. V, J and clone size derive from that table, while D and trimming were established from the DNA sequence. Here the sample spans 200,000 to 300,000 clones, about four fifths being singletons. The CDR3 totals 17 residues. Germline-derived CDR1 and CDR2 are SGHRS and YFSETQ. The ends were cut back, 0 bases at V and 0 bases at J, with 16 bases in the middle. The sequencing sample was made of peripheral blood. The V and J genes are TRBV5-1 and TRBJ2-7; possible D gene TRBD1, 6 bases. The clonotype was recovered from an elderly man with acute or convalescent COVID-19. CDR3 sequence reads: CASSLGPRQVTSYEQYF. CDR3 bases: TGCGCCAGCAGCTTGGGACCACGACAGGTGACCTCCTACGAGCAGTACTTC.